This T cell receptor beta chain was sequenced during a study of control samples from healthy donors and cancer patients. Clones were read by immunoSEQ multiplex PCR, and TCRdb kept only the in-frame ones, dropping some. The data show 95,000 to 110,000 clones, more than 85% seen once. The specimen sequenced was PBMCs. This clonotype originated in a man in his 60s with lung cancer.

CDR3 in DNA: TGTGCCAGCAGCCTAATCTACGAGCAGTACTTC. This gives the protein CASSLIYEQYF. This sequence joins TRBV2 and TRBJ2-7; D is undetermined. CDR3 length: 11 amino acids. Trimming took 6 bases from V and 3 from J, leaving 6 bases between them. Per the germline V gene, CDR1 is SNHLY and CDR2 is FYNNEI.